The source of this T cell receptor (beta chain) is a study of T cell responses to AZD1222 COVID-19 vaccine. Overall study context: Recipients boosted at about 4 weeks or about 12 weeks are pooled. Points from the study as a whole: Baseline antibody screening turned up just a handful of seropositive AZD1222 recipients. No day 14 peak samples; only post-peak repertoires were characterized.

Method: immunoSEQ multiplex PCR; TCRdb's copy keeps in-frame clones and lacks some. The sample consists of about 110,000 clones, about nine tenths of them appearing once. The CDR3 runs to 15 residues. Germline V gene sequence: CDR1 MGHDK, CDR2 SYGVNS. Trimming cost V 2 bases and J 0 bases, with 10 bases left between them. For this clone: As yet, its antigen is unknown.

This receptor was taken from an adult in good health. This material consisted of peripheral blood, taken on day 0 of AZD1222 vaccination. The chain uses TRBV25-1 and TRBJ1-1; possible D gene TRBD1, 6 bases. The CDR3 spells CASSEGGGLNTEAFF. In DNA, the CDR3 is TGTGCCAGCAGTGAAGGGGGGGGCCTGAACACTGAAGCTTTCTTT.